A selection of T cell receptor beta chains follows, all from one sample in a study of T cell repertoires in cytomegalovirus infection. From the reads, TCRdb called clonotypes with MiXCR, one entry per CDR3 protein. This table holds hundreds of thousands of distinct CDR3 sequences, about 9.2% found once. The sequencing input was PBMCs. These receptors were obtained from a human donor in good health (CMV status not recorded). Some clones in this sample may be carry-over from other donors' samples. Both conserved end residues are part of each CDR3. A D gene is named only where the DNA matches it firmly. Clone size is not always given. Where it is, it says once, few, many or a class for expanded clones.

TGTGCCAGCAGTGGACTAGACGACTACAATGAGCAGTTCTTC	CASSGLDDYNEQFF	TRBV28	TRBJ2-1	NA	TRBD2
TGTGCCAGCAGCCGTCCCGGGACTGACAACTATGGCTACACCTTC	CASSRPGTDNYGYTF	TRBV5-4	TRBJ1-2	NA	NA
TGTGCCAGCAGCCTGGTTACCGCCTGGTTATTCTTC	CASSLVTAWLFF	TRBV7-6	TRBJ2-5	many	NA
TGTGCCAGCAGCTTGCAGGGGAATGAGCAGTTCTTC	CASSLQGNEQFF	TRBV7-8	TRBJ2-1	many	NA
TGCAGTGCTCAGACTAGCGGGCTTGGCACTGAGCAGTTCTTC	CSAQTSGLGTEQFF	TRBV20-1	TRBJ2-1	many	TRBD2
TGCAGCGTTGAAGTAGACAGATATACTGAAGCTTTCTTT	CSVEVDRYTEAFF	TRBV29-1	TRBJ1-1	few	NA
TGTGCCAGCAGCACCCGACTAGCGGGGCGGAATACGCAGTATTTT	CASSTRLAGRNTQYF	TRBV6-1	TRBJ2-3	many	TRBD2
TGTGCCAGCAGATACCAAAGCAATCAGCCCCAGCATTTT	CASRYQSNQPQHF	TRBV2	TRBJ1-5	NA	NA
TGTGCCAGCAGTGAGAGGGACAGGGGCGGGAGAAACATTCAGTACTTC	CASSERDRGGRNIQYF	TRBV6-1	TRBJ2-4	many	TRBD1
TGTGCTAGTGGTCTGACAGGGATGAACACTGAAGCTTTCTTT	CASGLTGMNTEAFF	TRBV12-5	TRBJ1-1	many	TRBD1
TGTGCCAGCAGCTCCTCCGGACGGGGAGTATTTGGAAACACCATATATTTT	CASSSSGRGVFGNTIYF	TRBV7-9	TRBJ1-3	many	NA
TGTGCCAGCAGCTTCGCGGCCCTAGCCAAAAACATTCAGTACTTC	CASSFAALAKNIQYF	TRBV7-9	TRBJ2-4	few	NA
TGTGCCAGCAGTCCACGACCAGAGCAGTTCTTC	CASSPRPEQFF	TRBV13	TRBJ2-1	NA	NA
TGCAGTGCTCCCGTCCTTGGGGGGACCTCCTACGAGCAGTACTTC	CSAPVLGGTSYEQYF	TRBV20-1	TRBJ2-7	many	NA
TGCGCCAGCAGCCAAGAGGTGCGGGGGACAGTAAGCTCTGGGGCCAACGTCCTGACTTTC	CASSQEVRGTVSSGANVLTF	TRBV4-3	TRBJ2-6	NA	NA
TGTGCCAGCAGTTACTCTGGGACAGTAAAAGAGACCCAGTACTTC	CASSYSGTVKETQYF	TRBV6-2/TRBV6-3	TRBJ2-5	many	TRBD1
TGTGCCAGCAAGGGCTACTATGGCTACACCTTC	CASKGYYGYTF	TRBV2	TRBJ1-2	many	NA